The 13 T cell receptor beta chains below come from one sample, sequenced in a study of radiation and T cells in renal cell carcinoma. The time point denotes: blood 4 weeks post-SBRT, at nephrectomy. Documented treatment: 15 Gy SBRT to primary tumor, nephrectomy 4 weeks later. Profiled with immunoSEQ multiplex PCR; TCRdb holds only in-frame clones, not every one. The table lists some 46,000 clones, about 82% of them singletons. The sequenced sample was blood, obtained from a patient whose treatment included radiotherapy and nephrectomy. The receptors originated from a woman in her 70s with renal cell carcinoma.

This clone occurred once. This sequence joins TRBV2 and TRBJ2-5; 10 bases are a match to TRBD2. The germline gives CDR1 SNHLY, CDR2 FYNNEI. J was trimmed by 11 bases and V by 6 bases; bases with no gene match: 18. CDR3 length: 16 amino acids. The CDR3 region has the DNA TGTGCCAGCAGCTCCCAGTGGAGCGGGGGGGCCGGGGAGCAGTACTTC. This encodes CASSSQWSGGAGEQYF.

The chain carries TRBV2 and TRBJ2-5, with TRBD1 as a possible D gene (6 bases). The CDR3 spans 15 residues. With 1 base removed from V and 2 bases from J, the gap between germline ends came to 11 bases. Germline V gene sequence: CDR1 SNHLY, CDR2 FYNNEI. In DNA form, the CDR3 reads TGTGCCAGCAGTGAAGTCCGGACAGAGCAAGAGACCCAGTACTTC. This codes for CASSEVRTEQETQYF.

This clone was seen a few times. The genes are TRBV5-1 and TRBJ2-3; TRBD2 aligns across 12 bases. This CDR3 contains 16 residues. CDR1 and CDR2 (germline): SGHRS, YFSETQ. The ends lost 2 bases at V and 4 bases at J; junction bases unmatched: 5. CDR3 amino acids: CASSFRLAGVADTQYF. CDR3 in DNA: TGCGCCAGCAGCTTCCGACTAGCGGGAGTTGCAGATACGCAGTATTTT.

The chain combines TRBV19 with TRBJ1-1, with TRBD1 as a possible D gene (6 bases). V shed 2 bases and J shed 0 bases, with 7 bases lying between them. CDR1 is LNHDA and CDR2 is SQIVND in the germline V gene (reference sequence). The CDR3 spans 14 residues. The CDR3 coding sequence is TGTGCCAGTAGTATAAACAGGGTGAACACTGAAGCTTTCTTT. This translates into CASSINRVNTEAFF.

This clone has only a few counts. The chain joins TRBV5-1 to TRBJ2-3; 11 nucleotides align to TRBD2. The CDR3 length is 19 residues. The V gene's germline CDR1 is SGHRS and CDR2 YFSETQ. The V and J ends lost 0 bases and 3 bases, in that order; junction bases with no gene match: 12. The CDR3 DNA follows: TGCGCCAGCAGCTTGGTACTTAGCGGGGGGGCCGTTGGGACAGATACGCAGTATTTT. It is translated as CASSLVLSGGAVGTDTQYF.

In its sample, this clone was seen once. CDR3 DNA: TGTGCCAGTTTTTTACCGGGGGGATTCTATGGCTACACCTTC. Translated: CASFLPGGFYGYTF. The rearrangement links TRBV7-2 to TRBJ1-2; D perhaps matches TRBD1 (5 bases). This CDR3 has 14 amino acids. V was clipped by 9 bases and J by 4 bases, with 18 bases between them. CDR1 is SGHTA, CDR2 FQGNSA, per germline.

This CDR3 reads CASSVQGAGGANVLTF. CDR3 nucleotide sequence: TGTGCCAGCAGCGTGCAGGGGGCGGGCGGGGCCAACGTCCTGACTTTC. The chain is built from TRBV9 and TRBJ2-6, with TRBD1 identical over 8 bases. This CDR3 spans 16 amino acids. Germline V gene lookup returns CDR1 SGDLS and CDR2 YYNGEE. Trimming at V came to 2 bases and at J to 4 bases, leaving 5 bases not matched to a gene.

The V gene is TRBV30, the J gene TRBJ1-2; 11 nucleotides match TRBD1. Germline trimming cut 2 bases from V and 9 bases from J; bases unmatched to any gene: 14. This CDR3 is 16 amino acids long. Germline CDR1 GTSNPN, CDR2 SVGIG (reference sequence). The CDR3 region is CAWSRAGQGDFRSYTF. The CDR3, as DNA: TGTGCCTGGAGTAGGGCGGGACAGGGGGACTTTAGGAGCTACACCTTC.

The chain uses TRBV12-1 and TRBJ2-3; no check of the table's D call, TRBD2, against the DNA was made. TRBV12-1 is termed a pseudogene. The CDR3 spans 16 residues. The CDR3 protein is CASSFPLADSTDTQYF. As DNA, the CDR3 is TGTGCCAGCAGCTTTCCGCTAGCCGATAGCACAGATACGCAGTATTTT.

This chain joins TRBV7-9 and TRBJ2-5; 13 bases agree with TRBD2. V lost 3 bases and J lost 3; bases outside the gene matches: 1. The germline V gene has CDR1 SEHNR and CDR2 FQNEAQ (reference sequence). The CDR3 consists of 15 residues. The DNA for the CDR3 is TGTGCCAGCAGCTTCGGGACTAGCGGGAAAGAGACCCAGTACTTC. Amino acids: CASSFGTSGKETQYF. The full variable domain, completed using reference TRBV7-9 and TRBJ2-5, is DTGVSQNPRHKITKRGQNVTFRCDPISEHNRLYWYRQTLGQGPEFLTYFQNEAQLEKSRLLSDRFSAERPKGSFSTLEIQRTEQGDSAMYLCASSFGTSGKETQYFGPGTRLLVL.

The chain recombines TRBV7-6 with TRBJ2-7; D might be TRBD1 (6 bases). The CDR3 loop spans 12 amino acids. V lost 5 bases to trimming and J lost 9 bases, with 14 bases between them. From germline, CDR1 is SGHVS and CDR2 FNYEAQ. The CDR3 DNA is TGTGCCAGCAGCACAGGCAGGGGACCGCAGTACTTC. This sequence encodes CASSTGRGPQYF.

This clone was seen a handful of times. The V and J genes are TRBV2 and TRBJ1-1; D remains ambiguous. There are 14 residues in the CDR3. The ends were cut back, 4 bases at V and 3 bases at J, with 12 bases in the middle. Per germline, CDR1 SNHLY and CDR2 FYNNEI. The CDR3 coding sequence is TGTGCCAGCAGTGTGGTCAGTCGGGACACTGAAGCTTTCTTT. This gives the protein CASSVVSRDTEAFF.

V gene TRBV7-9 combines with J gene TRBJ2-7, with D maybe TRBD2 (5 bases). The germline V gene has CDR1 SEHNR and CDR2 FQNEAQ (reference sequence). V lost 1 base and J 0 bases, leaving 7 bases between the germline ends. The CDR3 contains 14 residues. CDR3 in DNA: TGTGCCAGCAGCTTAGAAGGGAGCTCCTACGAGCAGTACTTC. Its protein is CASSLEGSSYEQYF.